A selection of T cell receptor beta chains follows, all from one sample in a study of T cells in Graves' hyperthyroidism and ophthalmopathy. TCRdb analysed the multiplex PCR reads with MiXCR anew, one entry per CDR3 protein. The table shows 400,000 to 550,000 distinct CDR3 sequences, with 13% to 15% occurring only once. The source material was blood. The receptors shown here come from a woman under 30 with Graves' hyperthyroidism. Both conserved end residues are part of each CDR3. A D gene is named only where the DNA matches it firmly. Clone size is given for some rows only: seen once, a few or many times, or a class if the clone is expanded.

TRBD2	TRBV9	13	-	TRBJ2-1	TGTGCCAGCAGCCCCCGACTAGCACATGAGCAGTTCTTC	CASSPRLAHEQFF
TRBD1	TRBV15	13	few	TRBJ1-1	TGTGCCACCAGCAGGGGACAGGTAGATGAAGCTTTCTTT	CATSRGQVDEAFF
-	TRBV19	15	many	TRBJ1-3	TGTGCCAGTAGTATAGAACCGCACTCTGGAAACACCATATATTTT	CASSIEPHSGNTIYF
-	TRBV2	14	-	TRBJ1-1	TGTGCCAGCAGAGGGGATTTGGGGCTCACTGAAGCTTTCTTT	CASRGDLGLTEAFF
-	TRBV28	12	many	TRBJ1-5	TGTGCCAGCAGTTTAAAGTTTCAGCCCCAGCATTTT	CASSLKFQPQHF
-	TRBV5-1	15	many	TRBJ2-7	TGCGCCAGCAGCCCTGCCAGGACTTTCTCCTACGAGCAGTACTTC	CASSPARTFSYEQYF
-	TRBV11-2	14	many	TRBJ2-5	TGTGCCAGCAGCCAAAGGCGGGGGCTAAGGACCCAGTACTTC	CASSQRRGLRTQYF
-	TRBV12-5	18	many	TRBJ1-1	TGTGCTAGTGGTTTGGTACCCGCAGACTCACGGCTGAACACTGAAGCTTTCTTT	CASGLVPADSRLNTEAFF
-	TRBV24-1	13	-	TRBJ2-6	TGTGCCACCATGGACCCTGGGGCCAACGTCCTGACTTTC	CATMDPGANVLTF
-	TRBV6-5	14	-	TRBJ1-6	TGTGCCAGCAGTTACGGAGGGGGGAGTTCACCCCTCCACTTT	CASSYGGGSSPLHF
-	TRBV6-1	16	-	TRBJ1-1	TGTGCCAGCAGGGCAATAGGGGCTGGGAGGAACACTGAAGCTTTCTTT	CASRAIGAGRNTEAFF
-	TRBV6-1	16	few	TRBJ2-7	TGTGCCAGCAGAGTTCTTACCGGGTCCTACCCGGACGAGCAGTACTTC	CASRVLTGSYPDEQYF
TRBD1	TRBV30	14	few	TRBJ1-5	TGTGCCTGGAATACCGGGACAGACAATCAGCCCCAGCATTTT	CAWNTGTDNQPQHF
TRBD2	TRBV6-1	14	many	TRBJ2-7	TGTGCCAGCGGGACTACGGGATACTCCTACGAGCAGTACTTC	CASGTTGYSYEQYF
-	TRBV20-1	13	many	TRBJ2-5	TGCAGTGCTAGGAAGTCTTTGGGGGAGACCCAGTACTTC	CSARKSLGETQYF
-	TRBV5-1	15	few	TRBJ2-5	TGCGCCAGCAGCTTGGGAGGGCTGGACCAAGAGACCCAGTACTTC	CASSLGGLDQETQYF
-	TRBV6-1	17	many	TRBJ1-4	TGTGCCAGCAGCTACAAGACAGGCGGCGGACCTAATGAAAAACTGTTTTTT	CASSYKTGGGPNEKLFF
-	TRBV3-1	18	few	TRBJ2-6	TGTGCCAGCAGCCACCCTGGACGGCTTACTTCTGGGGCCAACGTCCTGACTTTC	CASSHPGRLTSGANVLTF
TRBD1	TRBV27	12	many	TRBJ2-7	TGTGCCAGCTCACCCTACAGGGGCGAGCAGTACTTC	CASSPYRGEQYF
-	TRBV7-3	14	many	TRBJ1-1	TGTGCCAGCAGCTTAACGGGGGACACAACTGAAGCTTTCTTT	CASSLTGDTTEAFF
-	TRBV12-3/TRBV12-4	17	-	TRBJ1-2	TGTGCCACTAGACCAGACCGCCGGGACCTCCTTAACTATGGCTACACCTTC	CATRPDRRDLLNYGYTF
TRBD2	TRBV12-5	18	-	TRBJ2-3	TGTGCTAGTGGCCGTGGGACTAGCGGGGGGACAAGCACAGATACGCAGTATTTT	CASGRGTSGGTSTDTQYF
-	TRBV12-3/TRBV12-4	10	many	TRBJ2-3	TGTGCCAGCAACAGGGATGCGCAGTATTTT	CASNRDAQYF
TRBD2	TRBV20-1	15	few	TRBJ2-1	TGCAGTGCCATCCTTAGCGGGAGGGCCAGGGATGAGCAGTTCTTC	CSAILSGRARDEQFF
TRBD1	TRBV24-1	14	-	TRBJ1-1	TGTGCCACCAGCCCCGGGACAGAGAACACTGAAACTTTCTTT	CATSPGTENTETFF
TRBD2	TRBV3-1	16	many	TRBJ2-5	TGTGCCAGCAGCCAACTAGCGGGAGGGCGAAGAGAGACCCAGTACTTC	CASSQLAGGRRETQYF
TRBD2	TRBV18	16	many	TRBJ2-1	TGTGCCAGCTCACCTCCCGGGACTAGCGGGAGAAATGAGCAGTTCTTC	CASSPPGTSGRNEQFF
TRBD2	TRBV18	15	-	TRBJ2-7	TGTGCCAGCTCACCAAGGGGCGGGGGGACCTACGAGCAGTACTTC	CASSPRGGGTYEQYF
-	TRBV29-1	11	many	TRBJ2-2	TGCAGCGCTTACAGTACCGGGGAGCTGTTTTTT	CSAYSTGELFF
-	TRBV11-3	14	many	TRBJ2-7	TGTGCCAGCAGCTTAGGGCTCGCGGGGGCCGAGCAGTACTTC	CASSLGLAGAEQYF
-	TRBV7-9	14	many	TRBJ1-2	TGTGCCAGCAGCTACGGGGAGACAAACTATGGCTACACCTTC	CASSYGETNYGYTF
-	TRBV12-3/TRBV12-4	17	many	TRBJ1-5	TGTGCCAGCAGTTTTAATCTGGCAGGGTATAGCAATCAGCCCCAGCATTTT	CASSFNLAGYSNQPQHF
-	TRBV27	13	-	TRBJ1-4	TGTGCCAGCAGTTACCGGGGGTATGAAAAACTGTTTTTT	CASSYRGYEKLFF
-	TRBV20-1	15	-	TRBJ1-4	TGCAGTGCCCTCGTACCCACCGCAACTAATGAAAAACTGTTTTTT	CSALVPTATNEKLFF
-	TRBV7-9	15	few	TRBJ1-2	TGTGCCAGCAGCCCCCAAAAAATTGACAACTATGGCTACACCTTC	CASSPQKIDNYGYTF
-	TRBV29-1	14	many	TRBJ1-4	TGCAGCGTTGATGTGGCGGGGGCTAATGAAAAACTGTTTTTT	CSVDVAGANEKLFF
-	TRBV7-9	13	many	TRBJ2-1	TGTGCCAGCAGCTACCGGACGGACAATGAGCAGTTCTTC	CASSYRTDNEQFF
-	TRBV12-3/TRBV12-4	11	many	TRBJ2-1	TGTGCCAGCAGTTTAGGGCGTGAGCAGTTCTTC	CASSLGREQFF
TRBD1	TRBV24-1	15	many	TRBJ2-5	TGTGCCACCAGTGGAAAGGGACAGTCCCAAGAGACCCAGTACTTC	CATSGKGQSQETQYF
TRBD1	TRBV5-1	15	many	TRBJ2-2	TGTGCCAGCAGTTTAGGGACAGGCAACACCGGGGAGCTGTTTTTT	CASSLGTGNTGELFF
-	TRBV20-1	15	many	TRBJ2-5	TGCAGTGCTAGAGATGGGCGGGCAGCTCAAGAGACCCAGTACTTC	CSARDGRAAQETQYF
TRBD1	TRBV9	16	-	TRBJ1-1	TGTGCCAGCAGTCACAGGGGAGTTATGCGAGGCACTGAAGCTTTCTTT	CASSHRGVMRGTEAFF
-	TRBV30	14	many	TRBJ2-5	TGTGCCTGGAGTGGAAGGCTAGTTCAAGAGACCCAGTACTTC	CAWSGRLVQETQYF
TRBD2	TRBV12-3/TRBV12-4	17	many	TRBJ2-2	TGTGCCAGCAGTTTAGAGGCTAGCGGGAGGAACACCGGGGAGCTGTTTTTT	CASSLEASGRNTGELFF
TRBD1	TRBV6-1	13	-	TRBJ2-2	TGTGCCAGCGGGGGACAGGGGGTCGGGGAGCTGTTTTTT	CASGGQGVGELFF
TRBD1	TRBV2	15	many	TRBJ1-2	TGTGCCAGCAGTGGGGACAGGGGAACAGTCTATGGCTACACCTTC	CASSGDRGTVYGYTF
TRBD1	TRBV30	14	-	TRBJ1-4	TGTGCCTGGAGCCGGGGACAGGGGAATGAAAAACTGTTTTTT	CAWSRGQGNEKLFF
-	TRBV12-3/TRBV12-4	14	many	TRBJ1-1	TGTGCCAGCAGTTTCGGGACACCGAACACTGAAGCTTTCTTT	CASSFGTPNTEAFF
TRBD2	TRBV4-1	17	-	TRBJ2-3	TGCGCCAGCAGCCCCCGGGGTAGCGGGATAGGCACAGATACGCAGTATTTT	CASSPRGSGIGTDTQYF
-	TRBV11-2	16	many	TRBJ2-5	TGTGCCAGCAGCTTAGGAGGGAGGATCTCACAAGAGACCCAGTACTTC	CASSLGGRISQETQYF
-	TRBV19	18	few	TRBJ1-2	TGTGCCAGTACCTCCTCGGGTCGCTCCGGCCTAACTAACTATGGCTACACCTTC	CASTSSGRSGLTNYGYTF
-	TRBV11-3	14	many	TRBJ2-1	TGTGCCAGCAGCTTATTCCCTAGCATCGATGAGCAGTTCTTC	CASSLFPSIDEQFF
-	TRBV13	17	-	TRBJ2-7	TGTGCCAGCAGCCCACGCTCGGGAAAGGACGGCTCCTACGAGCAGTACTTC	CASSPRSGKDGSYEQYF
-	TRBV15	12	few	TRBJ2-3	TGTGCCACCAGCAGAGGGTGGGAGTCGCAGTATTTT	CATSRGWESQYF
-	TRBV7-9	17	many	TRBJ2-2	TGTGCCAGCAGCTTAGGGTGGAGGGGCCCGTTCACCGGGGAGCTGTTTTTT	CASSLGWRGPFTGELFF
-	TRBV14	16	-	TRBJ2-1	TGTGCCAGCAGCTTAGGACTGGTAGCCCAGGGCAGTGAGCAGTTCTTC	CASSLGLVAQGSEQFF
-	TRBV27	15	-	TRBJ1-5	TGTGCCAGCAGTTTAATTGCCCGCGGGAATCAGCCCCAGCATTTT	CASSLIARGNQPQHF